One and the same sample provided the 20 T cell receptor beta chains below, sequenced in a study of T-cell reconstitution after alpha-beta-depleted transplantation in children. The authors prepared the TCRbeta library with unique molecular identifiers. TCRdb fed the PCR reads into MiXCR, producing one record per CDR3 protein. The data contain fewer than 120,000 distinct CDR3 sequences, 10% of them singletons. The sample consisted of PBMCs from the stem cell graft donor, taken from the stem cell graft. These receptors all come from a human donor who donated a stem cell graft to a child with acute lymphoblastic leukemia.

This clonotype was detected many times. The chain joins TRBV20-1 to TRBJ2-3; 7 bases align to TRBD1. This CDR3 contains 16 residues. V trimming: 3 bases; J trimming: 0 bases; junction bases outside the gene matches: 9. Germline CDR1 and CDR2: DFQATT and SNEGSKA (reference sequence). CDR3 protein: CSASAGTETSTDTQYF. The CDR3 coding sequence is TGCAGTGCTAGCGCCGGGACAGAGACTAGCACAGATACGCAGTATTTT.

CDR3 nucleotide sequence: TGTGCCAGCAGCCACCCCCGGGGGTTCCAACAAGAGACCCAGTACTTC. Translating it yields CASSHPRGFQQETQYF. The chain employs TRBV7-2 and TRBJ2-5; perhaps TRBD2 as D (6 bases). V was shortened by 5 bases and J by 2 bases, with 18 bases between the two germline ends. Germline V CDR1 and CDR2: SGHTA, FQGNSA. The CDR3 is made up of 16 amino acids.

This clonotype was observed many times. The J gene is TRBJ2-2, the V gene TRBV5-1; no reliable D call. The CDR3 runs to 13 residues. Germline V gene data show CDR1 as SGHRS and CDR2 as YFSETQ. The V end lost 1 base, the J end lost 2 bases, and 3 bases lay between the germline ends. The CDR3 DNA is TGCGCCAGCAGCTTGATAAACACCGGGGAGCTGTTTTTT. Amino acids: CASSLINTGELFF.

This clonotype was counted at least ten times. This rearrangement joins TRBV7-9 to TRBJ2-3; D gene ambiguous. Germline CDR1 SEHNR, CDR2 FQNEAQ (reference sequence). Deletions cut 6 bases from V and 6 bases from J, with 10 bases between. The CDR3 runs to 12 residues. CDR3 DNA sequence: TGTGCCAGCAGTTCCAGTGGGGATACGCAGTATTTT. As protein: CASSSSGDTQYF. Together with reference TRBV7-9 and TRBJ2-3, the CDR3 gives the full variable domain: DTGVSQNPRHKITKRGQNVTFRCDPISEHNRLYWYRQTLGQGPEFLTYFQNEAQLEKSRLLSDRFSAERPKGSFSTLEIQRTEQGDSAMYLCASSSSGDTQYFGPGTRLTVL.

The V and J genes are TRBV14 and TRBJ1-1; unclear D gene. This CDR3 region has 15 residues. Trimming took 1 base from V and 8 from J, leaving 17 bases between them. Germline CDR1 SGHDN, CDR2 FVKESK. The CDR3 nucleotides are TGTGCCAGCAGCCAAGGGTTTGCGGGGTCGGAGGAAGCTTTCTTT. It encodes CASSQGFAGSEEAFF. Drawing the rest from reference TRBV14 and TRBJ1-1, the complete variable domain is EAGVTQFPSHSVIEKGQTVTLRCDPISGHDNLYWYRRVMGKEIKFLLHFVKESKQDESGMPNNRFLAERTGGTYSTLKVQPAELEDSGVYFCASSQGFAGSEEAFFGQGTRLTVV.

This clonotype was seen at least ten times. The chain couples TRBV7-6 to TRBJ1-5; D ambiguous. The CDR3 length is 13 residues. Germline lookup yields CDR1 SGHVS and CDR2 FNYEAQ. The V and J ends lost 2 bases and 5 bases respectively, with 7 bases between them. This CDR3 reads CASSLQDYQPQHF. CDR3 sequence (DNA): TGTGCCAGCAGCTTACAGGATTATCAGCCCCAGCATTTT.

This clonotype was seen at least ten times. The rearrangement links TRBV20-1 to TRBJ2-6; TRBD1 or TRBD2 may be the D gene (6 bases each). The CDR3 length is 17 residues. CDR1 and CDR2 from the germline V gene are DFQATT and SNEGSKA (reference sequence). Trimming shortened V by 6 bases and J by 0 bases, and 18 bases separated the two germline ends. The CDR3 DNA reads as TGCAGTGCCCACAGGGAGCGGGTGTACTCTGGGGCCAACGTCCTGACTTTC. Translating it yields CSAHRERVYSGANVLTF.

Remarks on this clonotype: Given a much more abundant clone one base away, this may be a read error. This chain uses TRBV29-1 with TRBJ2-5, with D possibly TRBD2 on 5 matching bases. Germline CDR1 SQVTM, CDR2 ANQGSEA. This CDR3 has 11 amino acids. CDR3 sequence: CSVAVGETQNF. The CDR3 DNA reads as TGCAGCGTTGCAGTGGGAGAGACCCAGAACTTC.

This clonotype was observed at least ten times. The V call is TRBV2, the J call TRBJ2-2, with D perhaps matching TRBD2 (6 bases). The CDR3 spans 14 residues. Germline V gene lookup returns CDR1 SNHLY and CDR2 FYNNEI. The V gene lost 0 bases and the J gene lost 6 bases, with 8 bases spanning the gap. CDR3 amino acids: CASSEARGPGELFF. The CDR3 DNA follows: TGTGCCAGCAGTGAAGCGCGGGGTCCCGGGGAGCTGTTTTTT.

In this sample, this clonotype turned up many times. The chain carries TRBV6-2 or TRBV6-3 and TRBJ2-7; tentative D call: TRBD2 (5 bases). This CDR3 has 15 residues. Germline lookup yields CDR1 MNHEY and CDR2 SVGEGT. Trimming removed 0 bases at V and 0 bases at J, with 9 bases between. The CDR3 region is CASSYSRTFSYEQYF. In nucleotides, the CDR3 is TGTGCCAGCAGTTACTCGAGGACTTTCTCCTACGAGCAGTACTTC.

This clonotype was recorded many times. The chain couples TRBV10-3 to TRBJ2-5; tentatively, D is TRBD1 (5 bases). CDR1 is ENHRY, CDR2 SYGVKD, per germline. The CDR3 has 13 amino acids. Trimming left V 5 bases short and J 0 bases short, with 7 bases between. The CDR3: CAISQGDQETQYF. The CDR3 DNA reads as TGTGCCATCAGTCAGGGTGACCAAGAGACCCAGTACTTC.

This clonotype came up many times. This chain joins TRBV7-2 and TRBJ1-6; the D is unclear. Trimming took 7 bases from V and 7 from J, leaving 8 bases between them. Germline values: CDR1 SGHTA, CDR2 FQGNSA. The CDR3 totals 12 residues. The CDR3 spells CASKDPNSPLHF. CDR3 in DNA: TGTGCCAGCAAGGACCCAAATTCACCCCTCCACTTT.

This clonotype was seen at least ten times. The rearrangement joins TRBV5-1 to TRBJ2-7, with 10 nucleotides matching TRBD2. J was trimmed by 1 base and V by 0 bases; bases with no gene match: 1. Germline assignment: CDR1 SGHRS and CDR2 YFSETQ. CDR3 length equals 15 residues. CDR3 amino acids: CASSLGTSGSYEQYF. The CDR3 DNA follows: TGCGCCAGCAGCTTGGGGACTAGCGGATCCTACGAGCAGTACTTC.

The sample holds many counts of this clonotype. CDR3: CSARAPGQGNEQYF. The CDR3 DNA reads TGCAGTGCTAGGGCCCCGGGACAGGGAAACGAGCAGTACTTC. The V call is TRBV20-1, the J call TRBJ2-7; 9 nucleotides agree with TRBD1. CDR3 length equals 14 residues. V was clipped by 3 bases and J by 5 bases; unmatched bases: 8. CDR1 DFQATT and CDR2 SNEGSKA come from the germline V gene (reference sequence).

This clonotype was seen ten or more times. CDR3 nucleotide sequence: TGCAGCGTTGAAGGTCCCTTAAATGAGCAGTTCTTC. Its translation: CSVEGPLNEQFF. J is TRBJ2-1 and V is TRBV29-1; D ambiguous. Trimming removed 1 base from V and 7 bases from J, with 8 bases in between. The CDR3 extends over 12 amino acids. CDR1 and CDR2 (germline): SQVTM, ANQGSEA.

At least ten counts were recorded for this clonotype. The chain joins TRBV7-2 to TRBJ2-5; D not certain. This CDR3 has 14 residues. The V end lost 5 bases, the J end lost 3 bases, and 13 bases lay between the germline ends. Germline CDR1 SGHTA, CDR2 FQGNSA. In DNA, the CDR3 is TGTGCCAGCAGCCTAAATTGGCCGAAAGAGACCCAGTACTTC. Its protein is CASSLNWPKETQYF.

This clonotype was seen at least ten times. The V and J genes are TRBV6-5 and TRBJ1-5; TRBD1 matches at 9 bases. This CDR3 has 14 amino acids. Unmatched junction bases numbered 4, after V lost 6 bases and J lost 4 bases. CDR1 and CDR2 (germline): MNHEY, SVGAGI. The DNA for the CDR3 is TGTGCCAGCAGGACAGGGACAGGGAATCAGCCCCAGCATTTT. Translated: CASRTGTGNQPQHF.

This clonotype was counted at least ten times. The gene calls are TRBV27 and TRBJ2-7; TRBD1 might be the D (5 bases). CDR1 and CDR2 (germline): MNHEY, SMNVEV (reference sequence). This CDR3 has 15 residues. V dropped 5 bases and J dropped 5 bases, with 19 bases sitting between them. The CDR3 sequence is CASSPPSLLGDEQYF. The CDR3 region has the DNA TGTGCCAGCAGTCCCCCATCCCTCTTAGGGGACGAGCAGTACTTC.

Many counts were recorded for this clonotype. V gene TRBV12-3 or TRBV12-4 combines with J gene TRBJ1-5; no clear D. V was cut by 0 bases and J by 1 base, with 4 bases left in between. CDR3 length equals 14 residues. CDR3 nucleotide sequence: TGTGCCAGCAGTTTAGCGCACAGCAATCAGCCCCAGCATTTT. As protein: CASSLAHSNQPQHF.

This clonotype was seen many times. V is TRBV4-3 and J is TRBJ1-1; 7 bases map to TRBD1. V was clipped by 2 bases and J by 1 base; unmatched bases: 10. The CDR3 sequence is 17 residues long. Germline CDR1 is LGHNA and CDR2 is YSLEER. The CDR3 region has the DNA TGCGCCAGCAGCCAATCCACAGGGGTGGGGGCGAACACTGAAGCTTTCTTT. Translating it yields CASSQSTGVGANTEAFF.